The 6 T cell receptor beta chains below come from one sample, sequenced in a study of CD4+ T cells in melanoma. The method was immunoSEQ multiplex PCR; TCRdb's version includes in-frame clones alone and lacks a portion of them. The repertoire includes approximately 11,000 clones, approximately 70% of them detected once, and over 9% sits in the top ten. Sequencing was carried out using cells from a culture (not recorded whether cultured in vitro). The receptor source for this set is a human donor with melanoma.

This chain joins TRBV6-1 and TRBJ1-6; a possible D gene is TRBD1 (5 bases). The germline V gene has CDR1 MNHNS and CDR2 SASEGT. This CDR3 has 14 residues. The V and J ends lost 5 bases and 4 bases respectively, with 9 bases between them. The CDR3 sequence: CASSSGPYNSPLHF. The CDR3 DNA follows: TGTGCCAGCAGTTCGGGACCATATAATTCACCCCTCCACTTT.

The chain combines TRBV21-1 with TRBJ2-3; the table's D call, TRBD2, was not checked against the DNA. TRBV21-1 is recorded as a pseudogene. The CDR3 length is 16 residues. CDR3 coding DNA: TGTGCCAGCAGCAAAGATGGCGCGGGGGTTGGCGATACGCAGTATTTT. Amino acids: CASSKDGAGVGDTQYF.

The chain employs TRBV5-1 and TRBJ1-2; TRBD1 agrees at 8 bases. The CDR3 length is 15 residues. CDR1 and CDR2 (germline): SGHRS, YFSETQ. V lost 0 bases and J lost 7; bases outside the gene matches: 8. The CDR3 DNA is TGCGCCAGCAGCTTGGGCGTGGACAGGGTGACTGGCTACACCTTC. Protein: CASSLGVDRVTGYTF.

This chain joins TRBV5-1 and TRBJ2-3, with TRBD2 identical over 10 bases. CDR3 size: 14 residues. The V gene end was trimmed by 5 bases and the J gene end by 3 bases; junction bases not matched to a gene: 3. Germline CDR1 is SGHRS and CDR2 is YFSETQ. The CDR3 DNA is TGCGCCAGCAGAAAAGCGGGGGGGACAGATACGCAGTATTTT. Translation gives CASRKAGGTDTQYF.

V usage is TRBV10-2 and J usage is TRBJ2-1; 7 bases agree with TRBD2. Per the germline V gene, CDR1 is WSHSY and CDR2 is SAAADI. This CDR3 comprises 16 residues. V shed 3 bases, J shed 4 bases, and the junction held 9 bases outside the gene matches. The CDR3 is CASSDYNGEGYNEQFF. DNA of the CDR3: TGCGCCAGCAGTGACTACAACGGGGAGGGTTACAATGAGCAGTTCTTC.

The V call is TRBV6-6, the J call TRBJ2-1, with D uncertain. The CDR3 sequence is 15 residues long. Between the trimmed V and J ends, which lost 6 bases and 2 bases, there was a span of 14 bases. CDR1 and CDR2 (germline): MNHNY, SVGAGI (reference sequence). CDR3: CASRNGPQAYNEQFF. In DNA form, the CDR3 reads TGTGCCAGCAGAAATGGACCCCAAGCCTACAATGAGCAGTTCTTC.